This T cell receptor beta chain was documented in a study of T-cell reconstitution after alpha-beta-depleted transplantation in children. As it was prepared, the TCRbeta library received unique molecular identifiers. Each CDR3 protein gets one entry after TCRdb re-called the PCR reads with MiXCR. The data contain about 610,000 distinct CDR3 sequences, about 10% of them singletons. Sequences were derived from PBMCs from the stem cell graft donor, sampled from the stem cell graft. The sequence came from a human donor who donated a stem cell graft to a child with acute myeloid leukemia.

The CDR3 DNA reads TGCAGTGCTAGGCCGGCGGACTCCTACGAGCAGTACTTC. Residues: CSARPADSYEQYF. The V gene is TRBV20-1, the J gene TRBJ2-7; D is ambiguous. Between the trimmed V and J ends, which lost 3 bases and 0 bases, there was a span of 9 bases. CDR3 length: 13 residues. Germline loops: CDR1 DFQATT, CDR2 SNEGSKA (reference sequence).